The rows below give T cell receptor beta chains drawn from one sample of a study of identical twins. TCRdb re-called the 5' RACE reads through MiXCR, storing one row per CDR3 protein. The sample yields 1.5 million or so distinct CDR3 sequences, about 32% seen once. Sequencing was done on a sample of cord blood. The source of these receptors is a newborn girl in good health. Both conserved end residues are part of each CDR3. D genes are given only for firm matches. Not every row has a clone size; where given, it reads once, few, many or a size class.

size: -
J: TRBJ1-5
V: TRBV6-5
D: -
DNA: TGTGCCAGCAGACCGGGGGCTGGGGATCAGCCCCAGCATTTT
CDR3: CASRPGAGDQPQHF

size: few
J: TRBJ2-1
V: TRBV5-1
D: -
DNA: TGCGCCAGCAGTCCAATGGGCGGGGTCTACAATGAGCAGTTCTTC
CDR3: CASSPMGGVYNEQFF

size: -
J: TRBJ2-2
V: TRBV6-6
D: TRBD2
DNA: TGTGCCAGCAGATTGACTAGCGGGAACACCGGGGAGCTGTTTTTT
CDR3: CASRLTSGNTGELFF

size: few
J: TRBJ2-3
V: TRBV14
D: TRBD2
DNA: TGTGCCAGCAGCCCCCCCGCGGGACTAGCGACAGATACGCAGTATTTT
CDR3: CASSPPAGLATDTQYF

size: -
J: TRBJ2-7
V: TRBV5-1
D: TRBD2
DNA: TGCGCCAGCAGCTTGCCTCCGACTAGCGACTCCTACGAGCAGTACTTC
CDR3: CASSLPPTSDSYEQYF

size: -
J: TRBJ2-2
V: TRBV10-3
D: TRBD2
DNA: TGTGCCATCAGTGAGTCCCCACGTAGCGGGGGTAACACCGGGGAGCTGTTTTTT
CDR3: CAISESPRSGGNTGELFF

size: few
J: TRBJ1-2
V: TRBV20-1
D: TRBD1
DNA: TGCAGTGCTCCTCTGACAGGGGGATTTGGCTACACCTTC
CDR3: CSAPLTGGFGYTF

size: -
J: TRBJ2-1
V: TRBV30
D: TRBD2
DNA: TGTGCCTGGAAAATAGCGGGCAATGAGCAGTTCTTC
CDR3: CAWKIAGNEQFF

size: few
J: TRBJ1-2
V: TRBV29-1
D: TRBD1
DNA: TGCAGCGCCGAAATCCGGAAGTGGGACAGGGAATCGCGCGGCTACACCTTC
CDR3: CSAEIRKWDRESRGYTF

size: few
J: TRBJ2-3
V: TRBV20-1
D: -
DNA: TGCAGTGCCACTCTCGGCGCAGATACGCAGTATTTT
CDR3: CSATLGADTQYF

size: few
J: TRBJ2-1
V: TRBV7-9
D: TRBD1
DNA: TGTGCCAGCAGCTCAAGGGACAGGGGCCCGAACAATGAGCAGTTCTTC
CDR3: CASSSRDRGPNNEQFF

size: few
J: TRBJ1-4
V: TRBV12-3/TRBV12-4
D: -
DNA: TGTGCCAGCAGTTTATTCCGGCTGAGAGAAAAACTGTTTTTT
CDR3: CASSLFRLREKLFF

size: -
J: TRBJ2-7
V: TRBV20-1
D: -
DNA: TGCAGTGCTAGAGATACTCCGGGACTGTACTCCTACGAGCAGTACTTC
CDR3: CSARDTPGLYSYEQYF

size: -
J: TRBJ2-5
V: TRBV12-5
D: TRBD1
DNA: TGTGCTAGTGGTTTGGGGCAGGGGGCCCACAATGAGCAGTACTTC
CDR3: CASGLGQGAHNEQYF

size: -
J: TRBJ2-7
V: TRBV5-6
D: -
DNA: TGTGCCAGCAGCGAACAGTCGGGACACCTCACCTACGAGCAGTACTTC
CDR3: CASSEQSGHLTYEQYF

size: -
J: TRBJ2-4
V: TRBV12-3/TRBV12-4
D: TRBD2
DNA: TGTGCCAGCAGTTTGACTGGCGGGAGAGTGGGAAACATTCAGTACTTC
CDR3: CASSLTGGRVGNIQYF

size: -
J: TRBJ2-7
V: TRBV20-1
D: TRBD2
DNA: TGCAGTGCTATTCTAGCGGGGGGGCTCTACGAGCAGTACTTC
CDR3: CSAILAGGLYEQYF

size: -
J: TRBJ2-1
V: TRBV13
D: -
DNA: TGTGCCAGCAGCTTCCCCCTACTCAATGAGCAGTTCTTC
CDR3: CASSFPLLNEQFF

size: -
J: TRBJ2-1
V: TRBV5-1
D: -
DNA: TGCGCCAGCAGCTTCTCTCAGGGGGGCTCGTACAATGAGCAGTTCTTC
CDR3: CASSFSQGGSYNEQFF

size: -
J: TRBJ2-5
V: TRBV12-3/TRBV12-4
D: -
DNA: TGTGCCAGCACCCTCGGCCACTGGTTGTTGCAAGAGACCCAGTACTTC
CDR3: CASTLGHWLLQETQYF

size: few
J: TRBJ2-2
V: TRBV10-3
D: -
DNA: TGTGCCATCAGTGACCCTGACAGAGCGAACACCGGGGAGCTGTTTTTT
CDR3: CAISDPDRANTGELFF

size: few
J: TRBJ2-3
V: TRBV19
D: -
DNA: TGTGCCAGTACTGGGCCCGTGAGCGATACGCAGTATTTT
CDR3: CASTGPVSDTQYF

size: once
J: TRBJ2-5
V: TRBV6-6
D: -
DNA: TGTGCCAGCAGCCCTCCCCATGGGGTACAAGAGACCCAGTACTTC
CDR3: CASSPPHGVQETQYF

size: -
J: TRBJ1-2
V: TRBV6-6
D: TRBD1
DNA: TGTGCCAGCAGTTCAGCCGGGACAGGGGGCGGACATGGCTACACCTTC
CDR3: CASSSAGTGGGHGYTF

size: -
J: TRBJ1-1
V: TRBV5-8
D: -
DNA: TGTGCCAGCGGGGTGGTCACTGAAGCTTTCTTT
CDR3: CASGVVTEAFF

size: few
J: TRBJ2-7
V: TRBV28
D: -
DNA: TGTGCCAGCATGCCGGTGGATTATCTATACGAGCAGTACTTC
CDR3: CASMPVDYLYEQYF

size: -
J: TRBJ1-1
V: TRBV12-3/TRBV12-4
D: TRBD1
DNA: TGTGCCAGCAGACTTTGGACAGGGGAGGGAGCTGAAGCTTTCTTT
CDR3: CASRLWTGEGAEAFF

size: -
J: TRBJ2-1
V: TRBV6-6
D: TRBD2
DNA: TGTGCCAGCAGTTATTCCGGACTAGTGGAGACCCAGTTCTTC
CDR3: CASSYSGLVETQFF

size: many
J: TRBJ1-2
V: TRBV29-1
D: -
DNA: TGCAGCGTGATCGACAGGTTTGGCTATGGCTACACCTTC
CDR3: CSVIDRFGYGYTF

size: -
J: TRBJ2-3
V: TRBV4-1
D: -
DNA: TGCGCCAGCACCAACTATCCCTCGGGCACAGGTACGCAGTATTTT
CDR3: CASTNYPSGTGTQYF

size: -
J: TRBJ2-2
V: TRBV11-2
D: -
DNA: TGTGCCAGCAGCCATGTCCAGGATGGAGCTCGAACGACCGGGGAGCTGTTTTTT
CDR3: CASSHVQDGARTTGELFF

size: many
J: TRBJ1-2
V: TRBV20-1
D: -
DNA: TGCAGTGCTAGAGACTATGGCTACACCTTC
CDR3: CSARDYGYTF

size: -
J: TRBJ1-2
V: TRBV28
D: TRBD1
DNA: TGTGCCAGCAGTGCGTCCGGGACAGATGGCTACACCTTC
CDR3: CASSASGTDGYTF

size: -
J: TRBJ1-2
V: TRBV7-9
D: -
DNA: TGTGCCAGCAGCTTAGAAGGGGAGGGCCTCTATGGCTACACCTTC
CDR3: CASSLEGEGLYGYTF

size: -
J: TRBJ1-1
V: TRBV18
D: -
DNA: TGTGCCAGCTCACCACGCCGGGACATGAACACTGAAGCTTTCTTT
CDR3: CASSPRRDMNTEAFF

size: once
J: TRBJ2-3
V: TRBV20-1
D: -
DNA: TGCAGTGCTAACCCGGGACACCGAGCGGATACGCAGTATTTT
CDR3: CSANPGHRADTQYF

size: -
J: TRBJ2-2
V: TRBV25-1
D: -
DNA: TGTGCCAGCAGTGGGGGGAGTTCGAACACCGGGGAGCTGTTTTTT
CDR3: CASSGGSSNTGELFF

size: few
J: TRBJ2-3
V: TRBV20-1
D: -
DNA: TGCAGTGCTAAACAGGATGGAACGCAGTATTTT
CDR3: CSAKQDGTQYF

size: few
J: TRBJ2-1
V: TRBV4-2
D: TRBD2
DNA: TGTGCCAGCAGCCAAGATGTGAGCGGGGGGGGAAGCTCCTACAATGAGCAGTTCTTC
CDR3: CASSQDVSGGGSSYNEQFF

size: -
J: TRBJ2-7
V: TRBV5-1
D: TRBD2
DNA: TGCGCCAGCAGCGCCCCGAGCGGGAGGATAAGCTCCTACGAGCAGTACTTC
CDR3: CASSAPSGRISSYEQYF

size: -
J: TRBJ2-1
V: TRBV28
D: TRBD1
DNA: TGTGCCAGTGCAACCGACAGGGGCCCCTACAATGAGCAGTTCTTC
CDR3: CASATDRGPYNEQFF

size: few
J: TRBJ2-6
V: TRBV10-3
D: -
DNA: TGTGCCATCAGAGACATTACAGGGAGCGGGGCCAACGTCCTGACTTTC
CDR3: CAIRDITGSGANVLTF

size: few
J: TRBJ2-3
V: TRBV10-1
D: -
DNA: TGCGCCAGCAGCCTTCAGTCTAGCACAGATACGCAGTATTTT
CDR3: CASSLQSSTDTQYF

size: few
J: TRBJ2-3
V: TRBV29-1
D: TRBD2
DNA: TGCAGCGTTGAAGAAATAGCGGGGGTGTATTTT
CDR3: CSVEEIAGVYF